One TCR beta chain is described in this entry. The data are from a study of glioma-infiltrating T cells after dendritic cell vaccination. Study context: Patients had newly diagnosed or recurrent glioblastoma and received dendritic cell vaccines.

The primer mix had 60 V beta and 13 J beta primers. Some clones are missing from TCRdb's copy, which holds only in-frame ones; the method was immunoSEQ multiplex PCR. The sample includes roughly 68,000 clones, 75% to 85% of them seen just once. This CDR3 comprises 14 residues. Germline CDR1 and CDR2: MDHEN and SYDVKM. Unmatched junction bases numbered 6, after V lost 3 bases and J lost 5 bases. The sequence was collected from a human donor with glioblastoma. This specimen consisted of blood, obtained before dendritic cell vaccination. V is TRBV28 and J is TRBJ1-2; 7 bases line up with TRBD1. The CDR3 DNA follows: TGTGCCAGCAGTTTTCCCGGGACAGCTTATGGCTACACCTTC. Protein sequence: CASSFPGTAYGYTF.